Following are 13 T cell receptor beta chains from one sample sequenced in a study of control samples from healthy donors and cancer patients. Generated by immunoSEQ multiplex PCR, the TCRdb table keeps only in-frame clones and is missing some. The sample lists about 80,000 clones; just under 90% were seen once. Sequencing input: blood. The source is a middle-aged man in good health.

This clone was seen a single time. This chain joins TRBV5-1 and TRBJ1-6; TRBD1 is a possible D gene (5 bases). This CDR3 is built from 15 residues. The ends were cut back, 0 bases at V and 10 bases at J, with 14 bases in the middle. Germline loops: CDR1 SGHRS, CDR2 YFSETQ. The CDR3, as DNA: TGCGCCAGCAGCTTGGATGGCCAGGGAGGGTCACCCCTCCACTTT. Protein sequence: CASSLDGQGGSPLHF. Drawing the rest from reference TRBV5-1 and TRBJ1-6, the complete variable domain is KAGVTQTPRYLIKTRGQQVTLSCSPISGHRSVSWYQQTPGQGLQFLFEYFSETQRNKGNFPGRFSGRQFSNSRSEMNVSTLELGDSALYLCASSLDGQGGSPLHFGNGTRLTVT.

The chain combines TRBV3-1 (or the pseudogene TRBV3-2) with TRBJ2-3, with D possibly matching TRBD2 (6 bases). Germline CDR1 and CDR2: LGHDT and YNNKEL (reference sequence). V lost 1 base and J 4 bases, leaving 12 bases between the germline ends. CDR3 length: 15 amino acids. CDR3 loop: CASSQAGVVADTQYF. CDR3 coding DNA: TGTGCCAGCAGCCAAGCGGGGGTTGTCGCAGATACGCAGTATTTT.

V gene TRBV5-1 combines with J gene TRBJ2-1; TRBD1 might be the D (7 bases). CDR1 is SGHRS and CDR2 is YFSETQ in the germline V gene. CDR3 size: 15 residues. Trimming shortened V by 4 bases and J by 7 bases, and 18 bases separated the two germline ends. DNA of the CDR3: TGCGCCAGCAGCATATCGACAGGGCGGGAAAATGAGCAGTTCTTC. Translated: CASSISTGRENEQFF.

Here the CDR3 DNA reads TGTGCCAGTAGTATCCTGACAGTCGGTGACAGTGAGCAGTTCTTC. Translating gives CASSILTVGDSEQFF. The chain couples TRBV19 to TRBJ2-1, with D perhaps matching TRBD1 (5 bases). This CDR3 is 15 amino acids long. Germline CDR1 is LNHDA and CDR2 is SQIVND (reference sequence). Trimming pared 3 bases from V and 9 bases from J, leaving 18 bases between.

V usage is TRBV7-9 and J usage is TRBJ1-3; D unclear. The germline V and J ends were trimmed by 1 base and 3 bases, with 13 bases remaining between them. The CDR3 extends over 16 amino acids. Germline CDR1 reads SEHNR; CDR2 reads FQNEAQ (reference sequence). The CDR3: CASSLGGLLGGNTIYF. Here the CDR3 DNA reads TGTGCCAGCAGCTTAGGGGGTCTCCTGGGTGGAAACACCATATATTTT.

CDR3 bases: TGTGCCAGCCGGGACTACTCCTACGAGCAGTACTTC. Translating it yields CASRDYSYEQYF. V gene TRBV6-5 combines with J gene TRBJ2-7, with TRBD2 identical over 7 bases. In germline, CDR1 is MNHEY, CDR2 SVGAGI. The junction had 1 base not matched to a gene; V was cut back by 8 bases and J by 0 bases. The CDR3 length is 12 residues.

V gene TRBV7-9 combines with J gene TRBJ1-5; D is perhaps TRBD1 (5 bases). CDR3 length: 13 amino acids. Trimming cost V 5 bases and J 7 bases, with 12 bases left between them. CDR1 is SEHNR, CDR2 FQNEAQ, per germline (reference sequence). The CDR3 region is CASSPGARQPQHF. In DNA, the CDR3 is TGTGCCAGCAGCCCCGGGGCCAGACAGCCCCAGCATTTT.

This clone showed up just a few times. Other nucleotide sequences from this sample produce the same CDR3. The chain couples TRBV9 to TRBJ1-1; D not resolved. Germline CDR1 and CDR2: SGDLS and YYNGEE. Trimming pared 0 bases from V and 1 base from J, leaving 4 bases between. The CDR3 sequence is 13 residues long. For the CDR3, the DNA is TGTGCCAGCAGCGTAGAACCGAACACTGAAGCTTTCTTT. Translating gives CASSVEPNTEAFF.

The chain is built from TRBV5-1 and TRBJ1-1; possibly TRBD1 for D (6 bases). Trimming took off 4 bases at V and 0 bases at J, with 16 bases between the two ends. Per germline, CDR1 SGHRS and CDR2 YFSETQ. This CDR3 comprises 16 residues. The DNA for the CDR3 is TGCGCCAGCAGCCCAATCGGGGGCGAAATGAACACTGAAGCTTTCTTT. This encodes CASSPIGGEMNTEAFF.

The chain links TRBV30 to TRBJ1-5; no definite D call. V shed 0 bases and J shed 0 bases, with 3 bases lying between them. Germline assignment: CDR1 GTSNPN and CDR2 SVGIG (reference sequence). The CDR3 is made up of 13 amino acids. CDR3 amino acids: CAWSVDSNQPQHF. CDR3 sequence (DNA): TGTGCCTGGAGTGTTGATAGCAATCAGCCCCAGCATTTT.

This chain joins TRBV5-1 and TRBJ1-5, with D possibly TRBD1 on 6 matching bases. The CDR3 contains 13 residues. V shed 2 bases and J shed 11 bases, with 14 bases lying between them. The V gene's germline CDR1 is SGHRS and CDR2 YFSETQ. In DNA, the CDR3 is TGCGCCAGCAGCTTACTACAGGGTGGGTCCCAGCATTTT. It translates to CASSLLQGGSQHF.

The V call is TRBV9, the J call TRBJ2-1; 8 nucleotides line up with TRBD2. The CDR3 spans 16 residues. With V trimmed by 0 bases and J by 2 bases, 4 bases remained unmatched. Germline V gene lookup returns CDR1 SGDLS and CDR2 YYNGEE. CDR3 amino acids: CASSVGVAGTYNEQFF. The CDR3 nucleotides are TGTGCCAGCAGCGTAGGCGTAGCGGGGACCTACAATGAGCAGTTCTTC. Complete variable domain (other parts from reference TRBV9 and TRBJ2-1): DSGVTQTPKHLITATGQRVTLRCSPRSGDLSVYWYQQSLDQGLQFLIQYYNGEERAKGNILERFSAQQFPDLHSELNLSSLELGDSALYFCASSVGVAGTYNEQFFGPGTRLTVL.

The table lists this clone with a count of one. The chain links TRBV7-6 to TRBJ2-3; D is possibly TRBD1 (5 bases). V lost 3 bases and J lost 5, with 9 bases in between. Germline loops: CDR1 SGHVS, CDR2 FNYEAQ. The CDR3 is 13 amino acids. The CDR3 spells CASSLGTGDTQYF. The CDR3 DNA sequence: TGTGCCAGCAGCTTGGGTACAGGAGATACGCAGTATTTT.